These 25 T cell receptor beta chains were sequenced from one sample in a study of blood T cell repertoires in COVID-19. The repertoire was sequenced with immunoSEQ multiplex PCR; TCRdb's copy has only in-frame clones and lacks some. Of over 200,000 clones in the sample, around 86% were seen once. What was sequenced was peripheral blood. Every receptor here comes from a man aged 40-50 years who had recovered from COVID-19.

This chain links TRBV14 with TRBJ2-2, with 10 bases identical to TRBD1. The CDR3 totals 16 residues. With V trimmed by 4 bases and J by 4 bases, 6 bases remained unmatched. CDR1 and CDR2 from the germline V gene are SGHDN and FVKESK. This chain's CDR3 is CASSLDRGRITGELFF. CDR3 DNA sequence: TGTGCCAGCAGCCTAGACAGGGGGCGTATCACCGGGGAGCTGTTTTTT.

The chain joins TRBV11-2 to TRBJ2-3, with 10 bases fitting TRBD2. Germline V gene lookup returns CDR1 SGHAT and CDR2 FQNNGV. Unmatched junction bases numbered 6, after V lost 4 bases and J lost 8 bases. The CDR3 contains 14 residues. The CDR3 DNA is TGTGCCAGCAGCTGGTTGAGCGGGGGGGCTACGCAGTATTTT. The encoded protein is CASSWLSGGATQYF.

This clone was seen once. This chain joins TRBV5-1 and TRBJ1-3, with TRBD1 as a possible D gene (6 bases). Trimming removed 3 bases at V and 10 bases at J, with 17 bases between. The CDR3 runs to 14 residues. CDR1 and CDR2 (germline): SGHRS, YFSETQ. CDR3 DNA sequence: TGCGCCAGCAGCTCAGATCTGGGGGCTGGGACCATATATTTT. This translates into CASSSDLGAGTIYF. Drawing the rest from reference TRBV5-1 and TRBJ1-3, the complete variable domain is KAGVTQTPRYLIKTRGQQVTLSCSPISGHRSVSWYQQTPGQGLQFLFEYFSETQRNKGNFPGRFSGRQFSNSRSEMNVSTLELGDSALYLCASSSDLGAGTIYFGEGSWLTVV.

This sequence joins TRBV3-1 (or the pseudogene TRBV3-2) and TRBJ2-2; D might be TRBD2 (6 bases). Looked up from germline, CDR1 is LGHDT and CDR2 is YNNKEL (reference sequence). This CDR3 region has 16 residues. Trimming removed 4 bases at V and 0 bases at J, with 12 bases between. CDR3 in DNA: TGTGCCAGCAGCCCCGGCGGCGGGGCGAACACCGGGGAGCTGTTTTTT. This gives the protein CASSPGGGANTGELFF.

The V call is TRBV9, the J call TRBJ2-7; tentatively, D is TRBD2 (6 bases). Germline CDR1 and CDR2: SGDLS and YYNGEE. The CDR3 runs 20 residues. V was pared by 0 bases and J by 3 bases, with 28 bases between. CDR3 residues: CASSVAQRAGRLVRVYEQYF. The DNA for the CDR3 is TGTGCCAGCAGCGTAGCTCAGCGGGCAGGACGACTAGTCAGGGTCTACGAGCAGTACTTC.

This clone was counted a single time. The chain couples TRBV5-1 to TRBJ2-5; D call uncertain. With 0 bases removed from V and 2 bases from J, the gap between germline ends came to 11 bases. The CDR3 length is 15 residues. Germline lookup yields CDR1 SGHRS and CDR2 YFSETQ. CDR3: CASSLGVRQQETQYF. The CDR3 region has the DNA TGCGCCAGCAGCTTGGGAGTCAGACAACAAGAGACCCAGTACTTC.

This chain joins TRBV11-3 and TRBJ2-3; 9 positions agree with TRBD1. The CDR3 extends over 14 amino acids. Per the germline V gene, CDR1 is SGHNT and CDR2 is YENEEA. V lost 5 bases, J lost 9 bases, and 9 bases stayed unmatched. CDR3 in DNA: TGTGCCAGCAGCCCAAAGACAGGGGGAGGAACGCAGTATTTT. This translates into CASSPKTGGGTQYF.

This clone appeared once. In DNA form, the CDR3 reads TGTGCCAGCAGGGCCGGGTCTCCCGGGGAGACCCAGTACTTC. This gives the protein CASRAGSPGETQYF. The chain employs TRBV6-6 and TRBJ2-5; D is unresolved. In germline, CDR1 is MNHNY, CDR2 SVGAGI (reference sequence). CDR3 size: 14 residues. Trimming cost V 6 bases and J 5 bases, with 16 bases left between them.

V and J are TRBV19 and TRBJ2-7; 10 bases line up with TRBD1. The CDR3 covers 14 residues. V shed 7 bases, J shed 4 bases, and the junction held 7 bases outside the gene matches. Germline V CDR1 and CDR2: LNHDA, SQIVND (reference sequence). CDR3 in amino acids: CASTGRDRGYEQYF. The CDR3 DNA follows: TGTGCCAGTACCGGGCGGGACAGGGGTTACGAGCAGTACTTC.

The chain recombines TRBV12-5 with TRBJ2-5, with 8 bases lining up with TRBD2. V gave up 1 base and J gave up 4 bases; unmatched junction bases: 8. The CDR3 is 16 residues long. CDR1 LGHNT and CDR2 FRNRAP come from the germline V gene. The CDR3 here is CASGLDSGLGRETQYF. The CDR3 DNA reads TGTGCTAGTGGTTTGGATTCGGGACTAGGGCGAGAGACCCAGTACTTC.

The V call is TRBV5-1, the J call TRBJ1-1; possible D gene TRBD1, 5 bases. Trimming left V 5 bases short and J 5 bases short, with 19 bases between. In germline, CDR1 is SGHRS, CDR2 YFSETQ. This CDR3 region has 15 residues. CDR3 loop: CASRPYRSVRTEAFF. The CDR3, as DNA: TGCGCCAGCAGGCCTTACAGGAGTGTCAGGACTGAAGCTTTCTTT.

A single count supports this clone. V usage is TRBV30 and J usage is TRBJ1-2; D is uncertain. V was clipped by 2 bases and J by 7 bases, with 11 bases between them. From germline, CDR1 is GTSNPN and CDR2 SVGIG (reference sequence). This CDR3 has 12 amino acids. This CDR3 is CAWSPPRSGYTF. CDR3 coding DNA: TGTGCCTGGAGTCCGCCGAGGAGTGGCTACACCTTC.

The V call is TRBV27, the J call TRBJ1-2; maybe TRBD1 (6 bases). Trimming left V 2 bases short and J 7 bases short, with 17 bases between. From germline, CDR1 is MNHEY and CDR2 SMNVEV (reference sequence). The CDR3 totals 15 residues. CDR3 in DNA: TGTGCCAGCAGTTTAGGTACAGGGCCCTGGGGTGGCTACACCTTC. This sequence encodes CASSLGTGPWGGYTF.

The rearrangement uses TRBV29-1 and TRBJ1-2, with a tentative D call TRBD1 (5 bases). Trimming removed 4 bases from V and 4 bases from J, with 7 bases in between. Germline CDR1 SQVTM, CDR2 ANQGSEA. CDR3 length: 11 amino acids. CDR3 in DNA: TGCAGCGTTGGGCAGGGCTATGGCTACACCTTC. Its protein is CSVGQGYGYTF. The full variable domain, rest sourced from reference TRBV29-1 and TRBJ1-2, is SAVISQKPSRDICQRGTSLTIQCQVDSQVTMMFWYRQQPGQSLTLIATANQGSEATYESGFVIDKFPISRPNLTFSTLTVSNMSPEDSSIYLCSVGQGYGYTFGSGTRLTVV.

The chain carries TRBV5-4 and TRBJ2-7; TRBD2 matches 8 bases. V was pared by 4 bases and J by 0 bases, with 6 bases of the junction left unmatched. Germline-derived CDR1 and CDR2 are SGHNT and YYREEE (reference sequence). This CDR3 contains 15 residues. The CDR3, as DNA: TGTGCCAGCAGCCCTAGCGGGCCAGGCTCCTACGAGCAGTACTTC. Amino acid sequence: CASSPSGPGSYEQYF. The whole variable domain, remainder taken from reference TRBV5-4 and TRBJ2-7, is ETGVTQSPTHLIKTRGQQVTLRCSSQSGHNTVSWYQQALGQGPQFIFQYYREEENGRGNFPPRFSGLQFPNYSSELNVNALELDDSALYLCASSPSGPGSYEQYFGPGTRLTVT.

The gene calls are TRBV7-3 and TRBJ2-7; 7 bases align to TRBD1. Germline V gene data show CDR1 as SGHTA and CDR2 as FQGTGA. The V segment lost 1 base and the J segment 0 bases; nucleotides outside the gene matches: 3. CDR3 length: 15 residues. CDR3 nucleotides: TGTGCCAGCAGCTTAAGGGCAGGGGGCTCCTACGAGCAGTACTTC. This sequence encodes CASSLRAGGSYEQYF.

This clone was detected only a few times. J is TRBJ2-1 and V is TRBV19, with TRBD2 identical over 9 bases. The germline V gene encodes CDR1 LNHDA and CDR2 SQIVND (reference sequence). V dropped 6 bases and J dropped 10; count of bases not matched to a gene: 4. CDR3 length: 12 residues. CDR3 nucleotides: TGTGCCAGTAGCGTAGCGGGAGACGAGCAGTTCTTC. Amino acids: CASSVAGDEQFF.

The genes are TRBV11-2 and TRBJ1-4, with unresolved D. V shed 6 bases and J shed 1 base, with 12 bases lying between them. The CDR3 runs 15 residues. Looked up from germline, CDR1 is SGHAT and CDR2 is FQNNGV. CDR3 amino acids: CASRRQAVTNEKLFF. In nucleotides, the CDR3 is TGTGCCAGCAGACGTCAAGCCGTAACTAATGAAAAACTGTTTTTT.

This rearrangement joins TRBV9 to TRBJ1-1; no firm D call. This CDR3 is 14 amino acids long. The V gene's germline CDR1 is SGDLS and CDR2 YYNGEE. With 0 bases removed from V and 3 bases from J, the gap between germline ends came to 9 bases. For the CDR3, the DNA is TGTGCCAGCAGCGTAGTAGGGAGGGACACTGAAGCTTTCTTT. Translated, it gives CASSVVGRDTEAFF.

In its sample, this clone was seen a few times. The gene calls are TRBV5-1 and TRBJ2-7, with 7 bases identical to TRBD2. Germline V gene lookup returns CDR1 SGHRS and CDR2 YFSETQ. The J segment lost 3 bases and the V segment lost 0 bases, leaving 6 bases of the junction unmatched. This CDR3 spans 15 amino acids. The CDR3 here is CASSLGLAEFYEQYF. CDR3 nucleotide sequence: TGCGCCAGCAGCTTGGGACTAGCAGAATTCTACGAGCAGTACTTC.

The chain is built from TRBV6-4 and TRBJ1-6, with D perhaps matching TRBD1 (5 bases). Germline V gene data show CDR1 as MRHNA and CDR2 as SNTAGT. The germline V and J ends were trimmed by 6 bases and 4 bases, with 16 bases remaining between them. The CDR3 has 16 amino acids. CDR3 in DNA: TGTGCCAGCAGGGTAACCGGGACTCAATATAATTCACCCCTCCACTTT. Amino acids: CASRVTGTQYNSPLHF.

This chain connects TRBV7-9 to TRBJ2-4; TRBD1 might be the D (6 bases). Trimming removed 0 bases at V and 7 bases at J, with 13 bases between. Germline V gene sequence: CDR1 SEHNR, CDR2 FQNEAQ (reference sequence). The CDR3 contains 15 residues. The CDR3 is CASSLAQGGVNIQYF. As DNA, the CDR3 is TGTGCCAGCAGCTTAGCTCAAGGGGGAGTGAACATTCAGTACTTC.

This chain connects TRBV12-3 or TRBV12-4 to TRBJ2-1, with D unresolved. Trimming cost V 2 bases and J 2 bases, with 4 bases left between them. The CDR3 sequence is 13 residues long. CDR3 bases: TGTGCCAGCAGTTTAACTGCCTACAATGAGCAGTTCTTC. Its protein is CASSLTAYNEQFF.

The chain carries TRBV7-2 and TRBJ2-5, with 8 bases aligning to TRBD2. This CDR3 has 15 residues. Germline-derived CDR1 and CDR2 are SGHTA and FQGNSA. V gave up 0 bases and J gave up 1 base; unmatched junction bases: 1. The CDR3 nucleotides are TGTGCCAGCAGCTTAGCCGGGGGGGCCCAAGAGACCCAGTACTTC. This codes for CASSLAGGAQETQYF.

This clone was counted once. The rearrangement links TRBV19 to TRBJ1-6; tentatively, D is TRBD1 (6 bases). V lost 7 bases to trimming and J lost 6 bases, with 16 bases between them. CDR3 length: 15 amino acids. Per the germline V gene, CDR1 is LNHDA and CDR2 is SQIVND (reference sequence). The CDR3 DNA reads as TGTGCCAGTACTTCTACGACAGGTGCTAATTCACCCCTCCACTTT. Translation gives CASTSTTGANSPLHF.